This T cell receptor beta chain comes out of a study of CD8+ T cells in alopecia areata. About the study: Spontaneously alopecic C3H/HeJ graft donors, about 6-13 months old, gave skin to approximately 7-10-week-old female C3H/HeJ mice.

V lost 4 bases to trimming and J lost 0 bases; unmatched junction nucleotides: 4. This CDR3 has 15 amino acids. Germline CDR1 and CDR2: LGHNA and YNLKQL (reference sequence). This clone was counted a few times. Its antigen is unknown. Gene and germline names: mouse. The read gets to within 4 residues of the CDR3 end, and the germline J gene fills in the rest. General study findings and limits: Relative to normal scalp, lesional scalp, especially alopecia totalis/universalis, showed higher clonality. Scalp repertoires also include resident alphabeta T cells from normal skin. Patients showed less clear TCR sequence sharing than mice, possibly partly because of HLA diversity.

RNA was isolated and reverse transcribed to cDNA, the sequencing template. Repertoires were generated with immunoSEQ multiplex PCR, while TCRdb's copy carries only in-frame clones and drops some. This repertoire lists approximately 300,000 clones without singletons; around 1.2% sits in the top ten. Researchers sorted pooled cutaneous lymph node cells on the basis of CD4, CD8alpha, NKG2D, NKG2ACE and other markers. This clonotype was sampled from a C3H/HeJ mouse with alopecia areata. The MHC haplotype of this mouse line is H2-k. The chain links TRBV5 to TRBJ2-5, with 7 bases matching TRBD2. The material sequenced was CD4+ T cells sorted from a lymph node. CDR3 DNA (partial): TGTGCCAGCAGCCTCCACTGGGGTAACCAAGAC. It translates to CASSLHWGNQD. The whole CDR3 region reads CASSLHWGNQDTQYF.